Listed below are T cell receptor beta chains from one sample, sequenced in a study of CD8 T cells in Susac syndrome. In TCRdb, the immunoSEQ multiplex PCR reads were re-called with MiXCR into one record per CDR3 protein. The profile shows around 230,000 distinct CDR3 sequences, 95% of them singletons. The sequenced material came from CD4+ T cells from PBMCs. Receptors originate from a human donor with multiple sclerosis. The CDR3 runs from the conserved cysteine through the conserved F or W. Fields, in order: J gene, clone size, D gene, V gene, CDR3 protein, CDR3 DNA. A D gene is named only where the DNA matches it firmly. Clone size, where shown, is once, few, many, or a class for clones that have expanded.

TRBJ2-3,.,.,TRBV24-1,CATSDSITDTQYF,TGTGCCACCAGTGATTCCATCACAGATACGCAGTATTTT
TRBJ2-6,.,TRBD1,TRBV5-1,CASRLQGFGANVLTF,TGCGCCAGCAGACTACAGGGGTTTGGGGCCAACGTCCTGACTTTC
TRBJ2-5,.,.,TRBV29-1,CSVPLSTYQETQYF,TGCAGCGTCCCCCTTTCTACCTACCAAGAGACCCAGTACTTC
TRBJ2-6,.,TRBD1,TRBV4-1,CASSQDPGQGARGANVLTF,TGCGCCAGCAGCCAAGATCCAGGACAGGGGGCGCGAGGGGCCAACGTCCTGACTTTC
TRBJ1-1,.,TRBD1,TRBV5-1,CASSLNPGTGVEGHTEAFF,TGCGCCAGCAGCTTGAATCCGGGGACAGGGGTCGAGGGGCACACTGAAGCTTTCTTT
TRBJ1-5,.,.,TRBV20-1,CSASLLNQPQHF,TGCAGTGCTAGTCTTCTCAATCAGCCCCAGCATTTT
TRBJ2-1,.,TRBD2,TRBV30,CAWSVWAGVNEQFF,TGTGCCTGGAGTGTCTGGGCGGGAGTTAATGAGCAGTTCTTC
TRBJ2-7,once,.,TRBV3-1,CASSLSRGGEQYF,TGTGCCAGCAGCCTATCCAGGGGAGGTGAGCAGTACTTC
TRBJ2-6,.,.,TRBV20-1,CSARQSGANVLTF,TGCAGTGCTAGACAATCGGGGGCCAACGTCCTGACTTTC
TRBJ1-1,.,TRBD1,TRBV3-1,CASSRPGQMNTEAFF,TGTGCCAGCAGCCGACCGGGACAGATGAACACTGAAGCTTTCTTT
TRBJ2-1,.,.,TRBV6-5,CASRRKRDNEQFF,TGTGCCAGCAGAAGGAAGAGGGACAATGAGCAGTTCTTC
TRBJ2-7,.,TRBD2,TRBV3-1,CASSQSLAGGSEQYF,TGTGCCAGCAGCCAAAGTCTAGCGGGGGGAAGCGAGCAGTACTTC
TRBJ2-1,.,TRBD2,TRBV20-1,CSVVREEDEQFF,TGCAGTGTTGTGCGGGAGGAAGATGAGCAGTTCTTC
TRBJ2-5,.,TRBD1,TRBV28,CASSSTTGGKETQYF,TGTGCCAGCAGTTCAACGACAGGGGGCAAGGAGACCCAGTACTTC
TRBJ2-2,.,.,TRBV7-8,CASSLALSWTGELFF,TGTGCCAGCAGCTTAGCGCTTAGTTGGACCGGGGAGCTGTTTTTT
TRBJ2-3,.,TRBD2,TRBV11-1,CASSFRLAGGTDTQYF,TGTGCCAGCAGCTTTCGACTAGCGGGGGGCACAGATACGCAGTATTTT
TRBJ2-4,.,TRBD2,TRBV3-1,CASSQDPAGVTKNIQYF,TGTGCCAGCAGCCAAGACCCAGCGGGAGTGACCAAAAACATTCAGTACTTC
TRBJ1-1,.,.,TRBV29-1,CSVVLGLMNTEAFF,TGCAGCGTTGTCCTGGGGCTCATGAACACTGAAGCTTTCTTT
TRBJ2-3,.,.,TRBV5-1,CASSPGSHTDTQYF,TGCGCCAGCAGCCCGGGAAGCCACACAGATACGCAGTATTTT
TRBJ1-1,once,.,TRBV3-1,CASSQDNRMNTEAFF,TGTGCCAGCAGCCAAGATAACAGGATGAACACTGAAGCTTTCTTT
TRBJ1-3,.,.,TRBV2,CASSEEGSYTIYF,TGTGCCAGCAGTGAAGAAGGGTCTTACACCATATATTTT
TRBJ1-1,.,.,TRBV5-6,CASSYLIVNTEAFF,TGTGCCAGCAGCTACCTTATCGTGAACACTGAAGCTTTCTTT
TRBJ2-3,.,TRBD1,TRBV29-1,CSGDRGRPDTQYF,TGCAGCGGAGACAGGGGGCGACCAGATACGCAGTATTTT
TRBJ2-7,.,TRBD2,TRBV20-1,CSARNRGLAGAYEQYF,TGCAGTGCTAGAAACCGCGGACTAGCGGGGGCCTACGAGCAGTACTTC
TRBJ1-6,.,.,TRBV6-1,CASRDGDSPLHF,TGTGCCAGCAGGGACGGAGATTCACCCCTCCACTTT
TRBJ2-5,.,.,TRBV29-1,CSGGWETQYF,TGCAGCGGGGGTTGGGAGACCCAGTACTTC
TRBJ1-1,.,TRBD1,TRBV30,CAWSATGGAAFF,TGTGCCTGGAGTGCCACAGGGGGCGCAGCTTTCTTT
TRBJ2-7,few,.,TRBV19,CASSLGAGAYEQYF,TGTGCCAGTAGTTTAGGTGCCGGAGCCTACGAGCAGTACTTC
TRBJ2-5,.,.,TRBV5-1,CASSLPMTDLHQETQYF,TGCGCCAGCAGCCTACCCATGACTGACTTACACCAAGAGACCCAGTACTTC
TRBJ2-7,.,.,TRBV30,CAWSVMGTPGEQYF,TGTGCCTGGAGTGTAATGGGCACCCCGGGCGAGCAGTACTTC
TRBJ2-7,.,TRBD1,TRBV27,CASSAPGQATYEQYF,TGTGCCAGCAGTGCCCCGGGACAGGCCACCTACGAGCAGTACTTC
TRBJ2-2,.,.,TRBV7-3,CASSLNTRQANTGELFF,TGTGCCAGCAGCTTAAATACGAGACAAGCGAACACCGGGGAGCTGTTTTTT
TRBJ1-1,.,.,TRBV14,CASSQDISLTEAFF,TGTGCCAGCAGCCAAGATATCTCCCTCACTGAAGCTTTCTTT
TRBJ1-5,.,.,TRBV3-1,CASSLDTEVQPQHF,TGTGCCAGCAGCCTAGACACAGAAGTTCAGCCCCAGCATTTT
TRBJ2-7,.,TRBD2,TRBV15,CATSRDRASGYEQYF,TGTGCCACCAGCAGAGATCGCGCTAGCGGATACGAGCAGTACTTC
TRBJ2-7,.,.,TRBV5-1,CASGADSYEQYF,TGCGCCAGCGGGGCGGATTCCTACGAGCAGTACTTC
TRBJ2-3,.,TRBD2,TRBV6-5,CASRLAGADTQYF,TGTGCCAGTAGACTAGCGGGAGCAGATACGCAGTATTTT
TRBJ2-3,.,TRBD2,TRBV5-1,CASSLLQRGSTDTQYF,TGCGCCAGCAGCTTGTTACAGCGGGGAAGCACAGATACGCAGTATTTT
TRBJ2-1,.,TRBD2,TRBV5-4,CASSRGTIRSYNEQFF,TGTGCCAGCAGCAGAGGGACTATCCGCTCCTACAATGAGCAGTTCTTC
TRBJ2-7,.,.,TRBV20-1,CSAPLLRRGEYEQYF,TGCAGTGCTCCGCTCCTTAGGCGCGGGGAGTACGAGCAGTACTTC
TRBJ2-7,few,TRBD1,TRBV5-4,CASSPGTGDYEQYF,TGTGCCAGCAGCCCCGGGACAGGGGACTACGAGCAGTACTTC
TRBJ2-1,.,.,TRBV27,CASRKGEGLLHEQFF,TGTGCCAGCAGAAAGGGGGAGGGCCTCTTGCATGAGCAGTTCTTC
TRBJ2-4,.,.,TRBV7-9,CASSPGMELAKNIQYF,TGTGCCAGCAGCCCCGGGATGGAATTAGCCAAAAACATTCAGTACTTC
TRBJ2-7,once,.,TRBV5-6,CASSPDLAGYEQYF,TGTGCCAGCAGCCCGGACCTAGCCGGCTACGAGCAGTACTTC
TRBJ2-1,.,.,TRBV3-1,CASSQDIIGNEQFF,TGTGCCAGCAGCCAAGATATAATCGGCAATGAGCAGTTCTTC
TRBJ2-5,.,.,TRBV25-1,CASSGDGGETQYF,TGTGCCAGCAGTGGTGACGGTGGAGAGACCCAGTACTTC
TRBJ1-2,few,TRBD1,TRBV28,CASSWTGSYGYTF,TGTGCCAGCAGTTGGACAGGGTCCTATGGCTACACCTTC
TRBJ2-5,.,.,TRBV7-6,CASSSGSHQETQYF,TGTGCCAGCAGCTCCGGCAGCCATCAAGAGACCCAGTACTTC